This T cell receptor beta chain was identified in a study of blood T cell repertoires in COVID-19. The wider study: PBMCs, B-cell-depleted T cells, or T cells were the source of the cDNA or gDNA that made up the material.

Study processing details: Estimates of nucleated cell counts were drawn from the amplification of reference gene primers. Here immunoSEQ multiplex PCR was the method, and the copy in TCRdb shows in-frame clones only, minus some. The V and J calls and clone size are taken from that table; D and trimming were inferred from the DNA. In the table there are more than 200,000 clones, around 84% of which are singletons. The Seattle patients, enrolled during active infection, were followed longitudinally. V lost 5 bases, J lost 6 bases, and 11 bases lay in between. The CDR3 totals 14 residues. Per the germline V gene, CDR1 is SGHAT and CDR2 is FQNNGV.

Material: peripheral blood. The source of this sequence is an elderly woman with COVID-19, enrolled during active disease. The chain couples TRBV11-2 to TRBJ1-6; D is undetermined. The chain's CDR3 is CASSPSDTNSPLHF. Written as DNA, the CDR3 is TGTGCCAGCAGCCCGTCCGACACTAATTCACCCCTCCACTTT.